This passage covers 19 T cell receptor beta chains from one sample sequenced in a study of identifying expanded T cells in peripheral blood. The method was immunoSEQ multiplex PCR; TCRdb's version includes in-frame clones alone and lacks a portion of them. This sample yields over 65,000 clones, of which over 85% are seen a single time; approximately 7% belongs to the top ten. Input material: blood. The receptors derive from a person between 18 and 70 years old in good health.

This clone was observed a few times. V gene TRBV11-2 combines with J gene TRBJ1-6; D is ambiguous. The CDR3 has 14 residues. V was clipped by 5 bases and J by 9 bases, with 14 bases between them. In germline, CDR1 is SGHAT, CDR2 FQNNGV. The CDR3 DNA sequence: TGTGCCAGCAGCCCCGCCGGCGGGGTTTCACCCCTCCACTTT. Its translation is CASSPAGGVSPLHF.

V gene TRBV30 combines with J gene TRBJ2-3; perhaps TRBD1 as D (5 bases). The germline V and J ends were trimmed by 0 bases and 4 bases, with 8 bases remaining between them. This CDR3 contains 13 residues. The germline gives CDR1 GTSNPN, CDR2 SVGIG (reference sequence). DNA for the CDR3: TGTGCCTGGAGTGTACAGGCGGCAGATACGCAGTATTTT. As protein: CAWSVQAADTQYF.

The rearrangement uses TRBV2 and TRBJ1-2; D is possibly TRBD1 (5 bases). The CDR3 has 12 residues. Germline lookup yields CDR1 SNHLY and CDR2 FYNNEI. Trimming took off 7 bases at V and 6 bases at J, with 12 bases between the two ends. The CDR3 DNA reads TGTGCCAGCACCTCAGAAGGGGATGGCTACACCTTC. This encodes CASTSEGDGYTF.

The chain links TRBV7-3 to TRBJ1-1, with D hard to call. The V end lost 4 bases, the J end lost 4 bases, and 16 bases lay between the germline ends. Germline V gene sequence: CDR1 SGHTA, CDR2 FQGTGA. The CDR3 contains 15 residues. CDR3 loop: CASSSGTLRGTEAFF. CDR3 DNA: TGTGCCAGCAGCTCGGGAACTTTACGGGGCACTGAAGCTTTCTTT. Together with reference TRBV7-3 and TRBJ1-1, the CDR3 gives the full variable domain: GAGVSQTPSNKVTEKGKYVELRCDPISGHTALYWYRQSLGQGPEFLIYFQGTGAADDSGLPNDRFFAVRPEGSVSTLKIQRTERGDSAVYLCASSSGTLRGTEAFFGQGTRLTVV.

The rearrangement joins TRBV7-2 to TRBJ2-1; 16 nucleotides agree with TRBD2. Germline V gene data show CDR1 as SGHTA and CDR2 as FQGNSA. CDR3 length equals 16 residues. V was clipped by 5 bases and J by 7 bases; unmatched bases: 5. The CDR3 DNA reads TGTGCCAGCAGCGCCCCGGGACTAGCGGGGGGGAATGAGCAGTTCTTC. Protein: CASSAPGLAGGNEQFF.

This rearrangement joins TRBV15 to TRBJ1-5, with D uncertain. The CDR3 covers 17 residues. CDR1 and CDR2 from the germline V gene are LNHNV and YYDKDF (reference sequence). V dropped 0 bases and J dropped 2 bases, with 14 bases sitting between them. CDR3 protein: CATSRDLAARGNQPQHF. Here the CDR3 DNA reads TGTGCCACCAGCAGAGATTTGGCAGCCCGGGGCAATCAGCCCCAGCATTTT.

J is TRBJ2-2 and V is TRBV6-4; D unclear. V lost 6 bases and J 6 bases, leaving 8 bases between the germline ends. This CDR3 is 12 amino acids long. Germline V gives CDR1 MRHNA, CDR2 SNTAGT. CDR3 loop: CASSSTPGELFF. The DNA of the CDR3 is TGTGCCAGCAGCAGCACCCCCGGGGAGCTGTTTTTT.

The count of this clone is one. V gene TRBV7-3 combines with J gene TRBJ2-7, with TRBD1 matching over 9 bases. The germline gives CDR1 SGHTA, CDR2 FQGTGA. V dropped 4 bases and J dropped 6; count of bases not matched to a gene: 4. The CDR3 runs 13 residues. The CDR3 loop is CASSSTGGSEQYF. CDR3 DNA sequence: TGTGCCAGCAGCTCAACAGGGGGCTCCGAGCAGTACTTC.

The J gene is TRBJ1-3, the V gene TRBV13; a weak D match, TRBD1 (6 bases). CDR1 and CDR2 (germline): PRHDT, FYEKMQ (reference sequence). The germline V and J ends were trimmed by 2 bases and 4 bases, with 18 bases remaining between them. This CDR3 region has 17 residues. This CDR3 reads CASSLSGARGVGNTIYF. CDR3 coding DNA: TGTGCCAGCAGCTTATCAGGGGCGCGGGGAGTCGGAAACACCATATATTTT.

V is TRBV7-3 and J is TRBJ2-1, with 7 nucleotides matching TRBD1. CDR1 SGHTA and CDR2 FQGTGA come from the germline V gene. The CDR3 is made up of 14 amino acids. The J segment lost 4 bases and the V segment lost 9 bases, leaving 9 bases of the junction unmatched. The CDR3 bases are TGTGCCAGTCGCCGGGACAGAGATTACAATGAGCAGTTCTTC. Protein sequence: CASRRDRDYNEQFF.

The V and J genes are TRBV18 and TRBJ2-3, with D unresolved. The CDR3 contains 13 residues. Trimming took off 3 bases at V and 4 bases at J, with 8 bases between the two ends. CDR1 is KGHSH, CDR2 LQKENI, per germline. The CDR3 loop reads CASSPLFSDTQYF. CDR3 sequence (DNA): TGTGCCAGCTCACCTTTGTTCTCAGATACGCAGTATTTT.

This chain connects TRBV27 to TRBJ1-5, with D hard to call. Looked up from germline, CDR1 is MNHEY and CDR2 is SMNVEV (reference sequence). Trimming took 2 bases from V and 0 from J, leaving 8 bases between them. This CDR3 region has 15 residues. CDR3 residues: CASSLVPASNQPQHF. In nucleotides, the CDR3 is TGTGCCAGCAGTTTAGTTCCGGCTAGCAATCAGCCCCAGCATTTT.

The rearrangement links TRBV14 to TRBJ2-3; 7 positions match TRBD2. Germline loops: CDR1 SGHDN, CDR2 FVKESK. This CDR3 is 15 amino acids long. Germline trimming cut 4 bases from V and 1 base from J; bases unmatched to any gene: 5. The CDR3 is CASSRVSGGTDTQYF. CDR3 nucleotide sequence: TGTGCCAGCAGCCGAGTAAGCGGGGGCACAGATACGCAGTATTTT.

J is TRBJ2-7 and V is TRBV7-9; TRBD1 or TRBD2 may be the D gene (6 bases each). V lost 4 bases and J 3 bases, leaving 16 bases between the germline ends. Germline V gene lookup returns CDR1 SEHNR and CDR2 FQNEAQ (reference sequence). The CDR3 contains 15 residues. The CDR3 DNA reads TGTGCCAGCAGCTCCGGGGGCCTGGGATTCTACGAGCAGTACTTC. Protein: CASSSGGLGFYEQYF. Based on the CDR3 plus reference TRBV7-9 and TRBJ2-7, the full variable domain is DTGVSQNPRHKITKRGQNVTFRCDPISEHNRLYWYRQTLGQGPEFLTYFQNEAQLEKSRLLSDRFSAERPKGSFSTLEIQRTEQGDSAMYLCASSSGGLGFYEQYFGPGTRLTVT.

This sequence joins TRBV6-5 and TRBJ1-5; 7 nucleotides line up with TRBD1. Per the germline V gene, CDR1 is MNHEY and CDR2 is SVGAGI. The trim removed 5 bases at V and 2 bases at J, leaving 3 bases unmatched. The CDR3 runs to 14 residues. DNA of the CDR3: TGTGCCAGCAGTACCGGGACAGGCAATCAGCCCCAGCATTTT. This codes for CASSTGTGNQPQHF.

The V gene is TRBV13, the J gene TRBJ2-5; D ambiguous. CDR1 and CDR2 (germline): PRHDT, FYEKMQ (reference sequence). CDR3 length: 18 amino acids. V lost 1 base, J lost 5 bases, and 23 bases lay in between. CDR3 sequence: CASSLAQIGNGNAETQYF. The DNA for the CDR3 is TGTGCCAGCAGCTTAGCCCAGATTGGTAATGGGAATGCGGAGACCCAGTACTTC.

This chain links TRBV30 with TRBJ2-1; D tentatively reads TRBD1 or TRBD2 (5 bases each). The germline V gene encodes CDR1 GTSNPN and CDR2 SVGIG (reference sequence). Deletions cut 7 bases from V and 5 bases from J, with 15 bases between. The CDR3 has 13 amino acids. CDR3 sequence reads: CASLGPLDNEQFF. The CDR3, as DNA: TGTGCCTCCCTGGGACCTCTAGACAATGAGCAGTTCTTC.

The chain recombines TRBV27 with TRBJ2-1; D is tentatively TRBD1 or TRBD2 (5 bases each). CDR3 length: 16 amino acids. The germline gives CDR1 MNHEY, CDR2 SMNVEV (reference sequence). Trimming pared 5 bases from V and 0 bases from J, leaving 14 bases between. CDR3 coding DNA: TGTGCCAGCAGTGCAGGGTGGGAGAGCTCCTACAATGAGCAGTTCTTC. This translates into CASSAGWESSYNEQFF.

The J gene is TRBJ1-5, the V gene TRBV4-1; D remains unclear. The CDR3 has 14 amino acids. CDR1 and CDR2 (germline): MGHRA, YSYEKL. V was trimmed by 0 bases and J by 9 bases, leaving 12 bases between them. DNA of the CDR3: TGCGCCAGCAGCCAAGAGCACCTCGGTCTGCCCCAGCATTTT. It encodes CASSQEHLGLPQHF.